Each of the 27 T cell receptor beta chains below was sequenced from the same sample in a study of blood T cell repertoires in COVID-19. Clones were read by immunoSEQ multiplex PCR, and TCRdb kept only the in-frame ones, dropping some. The sample includes over 150,000 clones, around 85% of them seen just once. The source material was PBMCs or T cells enriched from blood (not recorded which). The source is a woman aged 25 to 39 who had recovered from COVID-19.

This clone has a handful of counts. The rearrangement links TRBV5-3 to TRBJ2-7; 8 positions agree with TRBD1. TRBV5-3 is flagged as an ORF with uncertain function. The CDR3 runs to 18 residues. V shed 3 bases, J shed 2 bases, and the junction held 16 bases outside the gene matches. The CDR3 nucleotides are TGTGCCAGAAGCTCGGACAGGGCGATTGATGTTCGCACCTACGAGCAGTACGTC. Translating gives CARSSDRAIDVRTYEQYV.

This clone appeared once. The chain recombines TRBV5-8 with TRBJ1-2; 9 bases agree with TRBD1. The CDR3 sequence is 14 residues long. J lost 7 bases, V lost 2 bases, and 6 bases had no gene match. Germline loops: CDR1 SGHTS, CDR2 YDEGEE. The CDR3 sequence is CASSLLQGAGGYTF. The DNA of the CDR3 is TGTGCCAGCAGCTTATTACAGGGGGCTGGTGGCTACACCTTC.

This clone appeared a single time. The rearrangement joins TRBV29-1 to TRBJ1-3, with D uncertain. Germline V CDR1 and CDR2: SQVTM, ANQGSEA. V lost 7 bases and J 1 base, leaving 11 bases between the germline ends. The CDR3 spans 13 residues. CDR3 amino acids: CSGQPGSGNTIYF. CDR3 coding DNA: TGCAGCGGTCAACCGGGATCTGGAAACACCATATATTTT.

The chain recombines TRBV7-6 with TRBJ2-1; 9 bases are a match to TRBD1. Germline CDR1 is SGHVS and CDR2 is FNYEAQ. The junction had 14 bases not matched to a gene; V was cut back by 1 base and J by 13 bases. The CDR3 is 16 amino acids. CDR3 sequence (DNA): TGTGCCAGCAGCTTAGGGAGCTCCGGGACAGGGAAAAAACAGTTCTTC. Translation: CASSLGSSGTGKKQFF.

The rearrangement uses TRBV27 and TRBJ2-3, with 9 bases that match TRBD2. The trim removed 6 bases at V and 2 bases at J, leaving 12 bases unmatched. This CDR3 is built from 17 residues. Per the germline V gene, CDR1 is MNHEY and CDR2 is SMNVEV (reference sequence). CDR3 nucleotide sequence: TGTGCCAGCAGACTCCGACTAGCGGAAAGCTCCACAGATACGCAGTATTTT. Translating it yields CASRLRLAESSTDTQYF.

This clone was found a few times. The gene calls are TRBV4-1 and TRBJ2-2; 7 bases are shared with TRBD2. The V gene end was trimmed by 5 bases and the J gene end by 8 bases; junction bases not matched to a gene: 2. Germline CDR1 is MGHRA and CDR2 is YSYEKL. CDR3 length: 12 amino acids. The CDR3 reads CASSFSGGELFF. The CDR3 coding sequence is TGCGCCAGCAGCTTTAGCGGGGGGGAGCTGTTTTTT.

A remark on this clone: Sequence at one end of the junction differs from germline and may be a read error. The chain links TRBV9 to TRBJ1-3, with 8 bases aligning to TRBD1. The CDR3 spans 16 residues. From germline, CDR1 is SGDLS and CDR2 YYNGEE. The CDR3 nucleotides are TGTGCCAGCAGTGTATTCGCAGGGGGCTCTCGAAACACCATATATTTT. Protein: CASSVFAGGSRNTIYF.

The J gene is TRBJ2-3, the V gene TRBV11-3; D perhaps matches TRBD2 (6 bases). From germline, CDR1 is SGHNT and CDR2 YENEEA. The CDR3 consists of 13 residues. V lost 5 bases to trimming and J lost 2 bases, with 8 bases between them. The CDR3 nucleotides read TGTGCCAGCAGCCGGAGGGACACAGATACGCAGTATTTT. Its protein product is CASSRRDTDTQYF. Filled out from reference TRBV11-3 and TRBJ2-3, the complete variable domain reads EAGVVQSPRYKIIEKKQPVAFWCNPISGHNTLYWYLQNLGQGPELLIRYENEEAVDDSQLPKDRFSAERLKGVDSTLKIQPAELGDSAVYLCASSRRDTDTQYFGPGTRLTVL.

This sequence joins TRBV27 and TRBJ1-1; TRBD1 aligns across 8 bases. This CDR3 has 13 residues. J gave up 11 bases and V 6 bases, and 11 bases lay outside the gene matches. Per the germline V gene, CDR1 is MNHEY and CDR2 is SMNVEV (reference sequence). CDR3 residues: CASSRTGPLEAFF. Written as DNA, the CDR3 is TGTGCCAGCAGCCGGACAGGGCCTCTTGAGGCTTTCTTT.

By proportion, this clone is medium-sized. The DNA of the CDR3 is TGTGCCAGCAGCCAAGATCAAGCGGGGGGGCGGGCAGATACGCAGTATTTT. Residues: CASSQDQAGGRADTQYF. The V and J genes are TRBV4-2 and TRBJ2-3, with 10 positions matching TRBD2. The CDR3 extends over 17 amino acids. The V gene's germline CDR1 is LGHNA and CDR2 YNFKEQ. J was trimmed by 4 bases and V by 0 bases; bases with no gene match: 7.

V and J are TRBV10-1 and TRBJ1-1; perhaps TRBD1 as D (5 bases). CDR3 length equals 15 residues. Germline CDR1 reads WNHNN; CDR2 reads SYGVQD (reference sequence). Trimming took off 2 bases at V and 0 bases at J, with 10 bases between the two ends. The CDR3: CASSENSGMNTEAFF. DNA for the CDR3: TGCGCCAGCAGTGAGAATTCAGGGATGAACACTGAAGCTTTCTTT.

This clone was observed at least ten times. Other DNA sequences in this sample translate to the same CDR3. The chain employs TRBV7-3 and TRBJ1-1, with TRBD1 identical over 9 bases. With 5 bases clipped from V and 5 bases from J, the junction kept 3 bases outside the gene matches. The CDR3 length is 13 residues. The V gene's germline CDR1 is SGHTA and CDR2 FQGTGA. CDR3 sequence reads: CASSQDRGTEAFF. The DNA for the CDR3 is TGTGCCAGCAGCCAGGACAGGGGTACTGAAGCTTTCTTT.

The chain has TRBV9 and TRBJ2-7, with TRBD2 matching over 8 bases. J lost 4 bases, V lost 3 bases, and 6 bases had no gene match. Germline CDR1 SGDLS, CDR2 YYNGEE. The CDR3 sequence is 14 residues long. The CDR3 bases are TGTGCCAGCAGCGGTACCACGGGAGGGTACGAGCAGTACTTC. Encoded protein: CASSGTTGGYEQYF.

In the case of this clone: Within the sample, other DNA sequences also encode this same CDR3. This sequence joins TRBV9 and TRBJ2-5, with D unclear. The CDR3 loop spans 12 amino acids. Germline CDR1 reads SGDLS; CDR2 reads YYNGEE. V was cut by 0 bases and J by 5 bases, with 5 bases left in between. The CDR3 sequence is CASSVVGETQYF. CDR3 coding DNA: TGTGCCAGCAGCGTAGTCGGGGAGACCCAGTACTTC.

V usage is TRBV30 and J usage is TRBJ1-2; D unclear. The CDR3 consists of 13 residues. The germline V gene has CDR1 GTSNPN and CDR2 SVGIG (reference sequence). V shed 3 bases and J shed 6 bases, with 14 bases lying between them. CDR3 residues: CAWSEVWTHGYTF. The CDR3 DNA sequence: TGTGCCTGGAGCGAGGTTTGGACTCATGGCTACACCTTC.

The chain is built from TRBV10-3 and TRBJ1-5; 9 bases agree with TRBD1. V lost 5 bases to trimming and J lost 6 bases; unmatched junction nucleotides: 8. The CDR3 consists of 15 residues. Germline V gives CDR1 ENHRY, CDR2 SYGVKD. CDR3 region: CAISRGGQGFQPQHF. For the CDR3, the DNA is TGTGCCATCAGTCGGGGGGGACAGGGTTTTCAGCCCCAGCATTTT.

The chain couples TRBV3-1 (or the pseudogene TRBV3-2) to TRBJ2-5, with 7 positions matching TRBD1. Germline CDR1 is LGHDT and CDR2 is YNNKEL (reference sequence). The junction had 4 bases not matched to a gene; V was cut back by 5 bases and J by 1 base. The CDR3 has 14 residues. The CDR3 sequence: CASSDWDSQETQYF. Written as DNA, the CDR3 is TGTGCCAGCAGCGACTGGGACAGCCAAGAGACCCAGTACTTC.

V is TRBV19 and J is TRBJ2-2; D is possibly TRBD2 (7 bases). Germline CDR1 reads LNHDA; CDR2 reads SQIVND (reference sequence). The CDR3 totals 15 residues. Trimming cost V 7 bases and J 1 base, with 13 bases left between them. The CDR3 is CASNGGGLNTGELFF. CDR3 nucleotides: TGTGCCAGTAATGGCGGGGGCCTGAACACCGGGGAGCTGTTTTTT.

The chain has TRBV5-3 and TRBJ1-2; tentatively, D is TRBD1 (5 bases). Being an ORF, TRBV5-3 has a function that is uncertain. Trimming pared 1 base from V and 8 bases from J, leaving 12 bases between. The CDR3 is made up of 13 amino acids. The CDR3 DNA follows: TGTGCCAGAAGCTTGATCGGAGGGGCAGGCTACACCTTC. This encodes CARSLIGGAGYTF.

The chain combines TRBV7-2 with TRBJ2-1; 13 bases align to TRBD2. The CDR3 runs to 18 residues. Germline loops: CDR1 SGHTA, CDR2 FQGNSA. After removal of 0 bases from V and 12 bases from J, the junction contained 14 bases not matched to a gene. The CDR3 DNA follows: TGTGCCAGCAGCTTAGCGGGGACTAGCGGGATAGACGCGGGGGTGCAGTTCTTC. This sequence encodes CASSLAGTSGIDAGVQFF.

The chain uses TRBV24-1 and TRBJ1-5, with 9 bases matching TRBD1. Germline loops: CDR1 KGHDR, CDR2 SFDVKD. The CDR3 consists of 14 residues. Trimming removed 5 bases from V and 4 bases from J; junction bases left unmatched: 2. DNA for the CDR3: TGTGCCACCAGTGCCGGGACAGGGAATCAGCCCCAGCATTTT. The encoded protein is CATSAGTGNQPQHF.

The J gene is TRBJ2-1, the V gene TRBV4-2; possibly TRBD2 for D (5 bases). Germline lookup yields CDR1 LGHNA and CDR2 YNFKEQ. CDR3 length equals 14 residues. The V gene lost 1 base and the J gene lost 9 bases, with 13 bases spanning the gap. CDR3 nucleotides: TGTGCCAGCAGCCAAGTTGGGGTGGGGAGTGAGCAGTTCTTC. Protein: CASSQVGVGSEQFF.

The chain employs TRBV30 and TRBJ2-7; 10 positions agree with TRBD2. This CDR3 is built from 14 residues. Germline loops: CDR1 GTSNPN, CDR2 SVGIG (reference sequence). The junction had 8 bases not matched to a gene; V was cut back by 0 bases and J by 9 bases. CDR3 residues: CAWSVPVLAGVQYF. The CDR3 region has the DNA TGTGCCTGGAGTGTACCGGTCCTAGCGGGAGTGCAGTACTTC.

The chain carries TRBV3-1 (or the pseudogene TRBV3-2) and TRBJ1-1; no firm D call. The V end lost 1 base, the J end lost 8 bases, and 5 bases lay between the germline ends. This CDR3 is 11 amino acids long. Germline CDR1 reads LGHDT; CDR2 reads YNNKEL (reference sequence). This CDR3 reads CASSQAKEAFF. Here the CDR3 DNA reads TGTGCCAGCAGCCAAGCAAAAGAAGCTTTCTTT.

The sample holds one count of this clone. V gene TRBV7-9 combines with J gene TRBJ1-4; 8 bases line up with TRBD1. Germline CDR1 and CDR2: SEHNR and FQNEAQ (reference sequence). The CDR3 is 15 amino acids. Trimming cost V 5 bases and J 4 bases; bases outside gene matches: 6. CDR3 amino acids: CASSPQGGDNEKLFF. CDR3 in DNA: TGTGCCAGCAGCCCACAGGGGGGCGATAATGAAAAACTGTTTTTT. Looking up the rest from reference TRBV7-9 and TRBJ1-4 gives the full variable domain: DTGVSQNPRHKITKRGQNVTFRCDPISEHNRLYWYRQTLGQGPEFLTYFQNEAQLEKSRLLSDRFSAERPKGSFSTLEIQRTEQGDSAMYLCASSPQGGDNEKLFFGSGTQLSVL.

The chain carries TRBV6-2 or TRBV6-3 and TRBJ1-1; TRBD1 agrees at 9 bases. Trimming cost V 0 bases and J 2 bases; bases outside gene matches: 7. This CDR3 has 17 residues. Germline CDR1 and CDR2: MNHEY and SVGEGT. CDR3 in DNA: TGTGCCAGCAGTTACTCGACAGGACAGGGGCTCAACACTGAAGCTTTCTTT. It specifies CASSYSTGQGLNTEAFF.

The chain employs TRBV6-1 and TRBJ1-4; D is possibly TRBD1 (6 bases). Germline CDR1 and CDR2: MNHNS and SASEGT. This CDR3 contains 17 residues. The V end was cut by 3 bases, the J end by 5 bases, with 19 bases between. CDR3 amino acids: CASSDKAGVAANEKLFF. The DNA of the CDR3 is TGTGCCAGCAGTGATAAGGCAGGGGTCGCCGCCAATGAAAAACTGTTTTTT.